This T cell receptor (beta chain) was captured in a study of T cell changes during pregnancy in multiple sclerosis. Trimming pared 5 bases from V and 8 bases from J, leaving 15 bases between. The CDR3 is 13 residues long. In germline, CDR1 is SGHTA, CDR2 FQGNSA. The protocol was immunoSEQ multiplex PCR, while the TCRdb copy is restricted to in-frame clones and leaves out a portion. The sample holds roughly 57,000 clones, about nine tenths seen once. The chain combines TRBV7-2 with TRBJ1-2, with D perhaps matching TRBD1 (6 bases). The sequence was obtained from a female donor with multiple sclerosis, enrolled in a pregnancy study. Here the sequenced sample was peripheral blood, taken in the first trimester of pregnancy. The CDR3 reads CASSPQGMGGYTF. CDR3 sequence (DNA): TGTGCCAGCAGCCCCCAGGGGATGGGCGGCTACACCTTC.